This T cell receptor (beta chain) was sequenced for a study of control samples from healthy donors and cancer patients. Sequencing used immunoSEQ multiplex PCR; TCRdb keeps in-frame clones, though not all of them. The data contain 120,000 or so clones, roughly 86% of them singletons. Germline-derived CDR1 and CDR2 are LGHNA and YSLEER. Trimming shortened V by 0 bases and J by 2 bases, and 8 bases separated the two germline ends. This CDR3 spans 15 amino acids. The chain combines TRBV4-3 with TRBJ2-1, with D possibly being TRBD1 (6 bases). The TCR comes from a man in his 60s in good health. Sequences were obtained from blood. The CDR3, as DNA: TGCGCCAGCAGCCAAGAAAGGGGGACCTACAATGAGCAGTTCTTC. Translated, it gives CASSQERGTYNEQFF.